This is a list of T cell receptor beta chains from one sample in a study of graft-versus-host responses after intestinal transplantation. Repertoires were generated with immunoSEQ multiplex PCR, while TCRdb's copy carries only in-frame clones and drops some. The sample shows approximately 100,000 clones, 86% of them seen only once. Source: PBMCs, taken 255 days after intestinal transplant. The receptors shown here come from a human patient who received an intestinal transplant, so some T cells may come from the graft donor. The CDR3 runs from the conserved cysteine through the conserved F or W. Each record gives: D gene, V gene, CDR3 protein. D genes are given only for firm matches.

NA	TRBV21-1	CASSRLAGYEQFF
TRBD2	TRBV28	CASSKGREVKTQYF
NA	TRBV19	CASSKRGGSSGNTIYF
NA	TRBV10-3	CAISGGVGSPLHF
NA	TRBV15	CATSIIRNTEAFF
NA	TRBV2	CASSEDRQVVDGYTF
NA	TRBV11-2	CASSSPGHHYGYTF
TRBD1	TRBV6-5	CASSPPGRQGPEAFF
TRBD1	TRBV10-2	CASSGDRGNTEAFF
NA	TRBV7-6	CASSFFHAVQNTGELFF
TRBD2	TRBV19	CASSAPGLGSDEQFF
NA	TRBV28	CASSLLEIYGYTF
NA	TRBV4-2	CASSSRAVGQPQHF
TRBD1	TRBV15	CATSRDWNRDRGSIGTAEQYF
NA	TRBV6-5	CASSVDREGSYEQYF
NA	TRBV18	CASSPGVPNTEAFF
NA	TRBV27	CASSFGNEQFF
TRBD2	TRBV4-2	CASSLQLAGGGTDTQYF